This T cell receptor (beta chain) was captured by sequencing in a study of cytomegalovirus exposure and HLA in healthy donors. Overall study results and limits: A later analysis revealed that TCR association rates differed between HLA loci, peaking at DRB1 and bottoming out at HLA-C. V- and J-gene trimming in TCR beta was tied to a missense DCLRE1C variant by an analysis performed later. Many donors shared some public TCRs, even though most TCR sequences were rare. Across all donors, roughly uniform sequencing depth was an assumption of the presence/absence analyses.

The PCR was carried out with 60 Vbeta primers and 13 Jbeta primers. The data were produced by immunoSEQ multiplex PCR, yet TCRdb's version contains in-frame clones alone and is incomplete. This table holds some 120,000 clones, approximately 81% found once. A single count supports this clone. Its antigen is currently unknown. Trimming cost V 5 bases and J 6 bases; bases outside gene matches: 13. The CDR3 is 15 amino acids. In germline, CDR1 is SGHTA, CDR2 FQGTGA. This clonotype was sampled from a young man in good health and CMV-seropositive. The specimen was PBMCs. The J gene is TRBJ2-7, the V gene TRBV7-3, with 7 bases fitting TRBD1. CDR3 in DNA: TGTGCCAGCAGCCCAAGACAGGGTCAGGGTCTCGAGCAGTACTTC. It yields the protein CASSPRQGQGLEQYF.